Below are 11 T cell receptor beta chains sequenced from a single sample in a study of blood T cell repertoires in COVID-19. TCRdb's copy holds only in-frame clones and misses some; the assay was immunoSEQ multiplex PCR. The data hold roughly 85,000 clones, with roughly 89% observed a single time. Sequencing was done on a sample of peripheral blood. The receptors derive from a man aged 45-60 years with active or convalescent COVID-19.

J is TRBJ1-1 and V is TRBV11-3; D may be TRBD1 (6 bases). This CDR3 comprises 12 residues. Germline lookup yields CDR1 SGHNT and CDR2 YENEEA. With 5 bases removed from V and 6 bases from J, the gap between germline ends came to 10 bases. In nucleotides, the CDR3 is TGTGCCAGCAGCAAAGGGGGGGCTGAAGCTTTCTTT. Its translation: CASSKGGAEAFF.

V gene TRBV2 combines with J gene TRBJ2-7; perhaps TRBD1 as D (10 bases). The germline CDR1 and CDR2 sequences are SNHLY and FYNNEI. V lost 4 bases, J lost 2 bases, and 24 bases lay in between. The CDR3 length is 18 residues. The CDR3 loop reads CASSGGQGSGRNPYEQYF. CDR3 DNA sequence: TGTGCCAGCAGTGGGGGACAGGGGAGCGGGAGGAACCCCTACGAGCAGTACTTC.

The chain recombines TRBV18 with TRBJ2-7, with a weak D call TRBD1 (5 bases). This CDR3 is built from 12 residues. Germline loops: CDR1 KGHSH, CDR2 LQKENI. The V end was cut by 1 base, the J end by 4 bases, with 5 bases between. This CDR3 is CASSPRQYEQYF. The CDR3 DNA reads TGTGCCAGCTCACCACGACAGTACGAGCAGTACTTC. Looking up the rest from reference TRBV18 and TRBJ2-7 gives the full variable domain: NAGVMQNPRHLVRRRGQEARLRCSPMKGHSHVYWYRQLPEEGLKFMVYLQKENIIDESGMPKERFSAEFPKEGPSILRIQQVVRGDSAAYFCASSPRQYEQYFGPGTRLTVT.

This chain joins TRBV7-9 and TRBJ2-3; TRBD2 aligns across 8 bases. The CDR3 loop spans 15 amino acids. The V segment lost 2 bases and the J segment 3 bases; nucleotides outside the gene matches: 4. Germline V lookup: CDR1 SEHNR, CDR2 FQNEAQ (reference sequence). CDR3 sequence (DNA): TGTGCCAGCAGCTTATGGCGGGAGGAGACAGATACGCAGTATTTT. It is translated as CASSLWREETDTQYF.

The rearrangement uses TRBV6-1 and TRBJ2-7; possibly TRBD1 for D (6 bases). Deletions cut 1 base from V and 5 bases from J, with 12 bases between. The CDR3 contains 14 residues. In germline, CDR1 is MNHNS, CDR2 SASEGT. The CDR3 DNA follows: TGTGCCAGCAGTGAAGACCCCCACAGGGACGAGCAGTACTTC. This codes for CASSEDPHRDEQYF.

The chain has TRBV6-2 or TRBV6-3 and TRBJ1-5, with D hard to call. CDR1 is MNHEY, CDR2 SVGEGT, per germline. This CDR3 comprises 15 residues. The V and J ends lost 0 bases and 4 bases respectively, with 10 bases between them. The CDR3 coding sequence is TGTGCCAGCAGTTACTCGGCGGGAGATAATCAGCCCCAGCATTTT. It is translated as CASSYSAGDNQPQHF.

This clone was seen a few times. The gene calls are TRBV9 and TRBJ2-7, with a possible D match to TRBD1 (6 bases). The V gene lost 0 bases and the J gene lost 4 bases, with 14 bases spanning the gap. The CDR3 extends over 15 amino acids. Germline CDR1 reads SGDLS; CDR2 reads YYNGEE. Here the CDR3 DNA reads TGTGCCAGCAGCGTAGGGGCAGGGGATCCTTACGAGCAGTACTTC. It encodes CASSVGAGDPYEQYF.

The chain joins TRBV28 to TRBJ2-3; tentative D call: TRBD2 (7 bases). The CDR3 has 15 residues. Germline assignment: CDR1 MDHEN and CDR2 SYDVKM. With 6 bases removed from V and 4 bases from J, the gap between germline ends came to 17 bases. CDR3 region: CASRWGREFADTQYF. The CDR3 nucleotides read TGTGCCAGCAGATGGGGGCGGGAGTTCGCAGATACGCAGTATTTT.

The genes are TRBV6-6 and TRBJ2-2; TRBD2 might be the D (6 bases). The CDR3 loop spans 16 amino acids. V dropped 11 bases and J dropped 5 bases, with 24 bases sitting between them. The germline V gene has CDR1 MNHNY and CDR2 SVGAGI (reference sequence). The CDR3 sequence: CASWRDPLQITGELFF. DNA of the CDR3: TGTGCCTCCTGGAGGGATCCGCTACAAATTACCGGGGAGCTGTTTTTT.

This clone was recorded once. The J gene is TRBJ1-6, the V gene TRBV28; perhaps TRBD1 as D (5 bases). The CDR3 is 16 amino acids. The V and J ends lost 2 bases and 0 bases respectively, with 8 bases between them. CDR1 is MDHEN, CDR2 SYDVKM, per germline. The chain's CDR3 is CASSLPRVSYNSPLHF. DNA for the CDR3: TGTGCCAGCAGTTTACCCAGGGTCTCCTATAATTCACCCCTCCACTTT.

The V call is TRBV18, the J call TRBJ1-1; D gene unclear. Trimming shortened V by 6 bases and J by 3 bases, and 20 bases separated the two germline ends. Per the germline V gene, CDR1 is KGHSH and CDR2 is LQKENI. The length of the CDR3 is 16 residues. This chain's CDR3 is CASSPLGNRGDTEAFF. DNA of the CDR3: TGTGCCAGCTCCCCTTTGGGGAACCGCGGGGACACTGAAGCTTTCTTT.